This record concerns one TCR beta chain sequence. These data are taken from a study of regulatory T cells in long-lasting Graves disease. TCR beta libraries were built with iRepertoire HTBI primers and Arm-PCR of CDR3 regions. Using its own MiXCR run on the multiplex PCR reads, TCRdb lists one record per CDR3 protein. The profile shows approximately 470,000 distinct CDR3 sequences, 20% of them singletons. There are 13 residues in the CDR3. Germline values: CDR1 SEHNR, CDR2 FQNEAQ (reference sequence). Trimming removed 5 bases at V and 4 bases at J, with 12 bases between. Sample time point: persistent/refractory GD, antithyroid drugs over 5 years with positive TRAb. PBMCs provided the RNA from which the TCR library was made.

This material consisted of peripheral blood mononuclear cells (PBMCs), taken when the disease was refractory, from a patient treated with antithyroid drugs. This TCR was sampled from a female donor with Graves disease. The J gene is TRBJ2-7, the V gene TRBV7-9; possible D gene TRBD1, 5 bases. The CDR3 DNA reads as TGTGCCAGCAGCCAGCAGGGATTATACGAGCAGTACTTC. Encoded protein: CASSQQGLYEQYF. Together with reference TRBV7-9 and TRBJ2-7, the CDR3 gives the full variable domain: DTGVSQNPRHKITKRGQNVTFRCDPISEHNRLYWYRQTLGQGPEFLTYFQNEAQLEKSRLLSDRFSAERPKGSFSTLEIQRTEQGDSAMYLCASSQQGLYEQYFGPGTRLTVT.